This entry features one T cell receptor (beta chain) sequence. The antigen it binds to is not known. Base qualities are not recorded, but no much larger clone differs from it by a single base. The data belong to a study of blood T cell repertoires in COVID-19 (TCRdb year 2020). About the study as a whole: The collaborator samples originated in the United States, Italy and Spain and spanned the acute and convalescent phases of COVID-19. The prospective study material was composed of cDNA or gDNA derived from T cells, B-cell-depleted T cells, or PBMCs. Subjects who had been exposed to COVID-19, were actively infected with it, or had recovered from it provided the deeply sampled blood TCRbeta repertoires that made up the dataset. The repertoires were released in a freely available public database meant as a resource for research on the immune response to SARS-CoV-2. Samples came from the ongoing ImmuneRACE study (first 160 participants) plus 1,254 subjects from 6 global collaborators. The sample metadata nearly always contained a de-identified subject ID, COVID-19 status, age in years and sex. Where available, HLA class I and class II types were taken from metadata supplied by the sample provider and were not determined by assay-based typing. Study-level results and caveats: The quantity of clinical and demographic metadata differed by source and by participant and was supplied without curation.

A second Seattle source provided samples from volunteer blood donors who had recovered from COVID-19. The collaborating institutions used their own protocols to collect whole blood in K2EDTA tubes. Collaborator samples were shipped for TCRbeta analysis as frozen whole blood, isolated PBMCs, or DNA extracted from either sample type. V lost 3 bases and J lost 2 bases, and the count of bases not matched to a germline gene is 4. The CDR3 spans 16 residues, from the cysteine through the phenylalanine. This entry keeps only the CDR3 DNA: 48 bases, framed from base 1. The germline V gene sets CDR1 to SGHRS and CDR2 to YFSETQ. TCRbeta CDR3 regions were amplified from genomic DNA by means of the immunoSEQ Assay, a bias-controlled multiplex PCR. In the original analysis: The number of nucleated cells in each sample was estimated from the amplification of reference gene primers within the assay. To quantify the absolute abundance of each unique TCRbeta CDR3 rearrangement, sequence reads were collapsed and filtered. For each sample, productive Simpson clonality was calculated as the square root of Simpson's diversity index across productive rearrangements. TCRdb holds this immuneACCESS table with in-frame rearrangements only. Some clones are missing; in checked studies, unresolved V genes explain under half, and the rest has no known cause. The V and J calls and clone size come from that table; D and trimming were worked out from the DNA. A total of 150,000 to 200,000 clones appear in this sample, around 85% of them only once. The top ten clonotypes cover roughly 1.2% of the sample.

This TCR was sampled from a man in his 60s who had recovered from COVID-19. The chain is assembled from TRBV5-1 and TRBJ2-3; 12 bases in the junction line up with TRBD2. The sequenced material came from peripheral blood. The CDR3 protein sequence reads: CASSSGLAGHTDTQYF. The nucleotide sequence reads TGCGCCAGCAGCTCTGGACTAGCGGGGCACACAGATACGCAGTATTTT.